This TCR beta chain was obtained from a study of cytomegalovirus exposure and HLA in healthy donors. In the case of this clone: Antigen: not known.

V was pared by 2 bases and J by 4 bases, with 11 bases of the junction left unmatched. The length of the CDR3 is 17 residues. CDR1 is SGHRS and CDR2 is YFSETQ in the germline V gene. Notes on the study in general: Exclusion as indistinguishable affected some V segments, including TRBV6-2 and TRBV6-3.

PCR primers comprised 60 Vbeta and 13 Jbeta primers. Using immunoSEQ multiplex PCR, the repertoire was profiled, and TCRdb retains in-frame clones only, with some absent. The sample has fewer than 250,000 clones, over 60% seen once. The origin of this receptor is a man aged 40-49 years in good health and CMV-seronegative. The chain uses TRBV5-1 and TRBJ2-1; 8 bases align to TRBD1. The specimen sequenced was PBMCs. The chain's CDR3 is CASSLSPGTGLYNEQFF. CDR3 nucleotides: TGCGCCAGCAGCTTAAGTCCCGGGACAGGATTATACAATGAGCAGTTCTTC.